This entry concerns a single TCR beta chain. Its antigen remains undetermined. No base qualities exist here, and no much larger clone lies one base off it. This specimen belongs to a study of blood T cell repertoires in COVID-19 (TCRdb year 2020). Some background on the complete study: Samples from collaborators originated in the United States, Italy and Spain and spanned both the acute and convalescent phases of COVID-19. Deeply sampled blood TCRbeta repertoires from subjects exposed to, actively infected with, or recovered from COVID-19 were included in the dataset. Samples came from the ongoing ImmuneRACE study (first 160 participants) plus 1,254 subjects from 6 global collaborators. A de-identified subject ID, COVID-19 status, age in years and sex were almost always included in the sample metadata. The material from the prospective study consisted of cDNA or gDNA derived from T cells, B-cell-depleted T cells, or PBMCs. The repertoires were released in a freely available public database meant as a resource for research on the immune response to SARS-CoV-2. Where available, HLA class I and class II types were taken from metadata supplied by the sample provider and were not determined by assay-based typing. Here is what the overall study found, with its caveats: The amount of clinical and demographic metadata varied by source and participant and was provided uncurated.

Reading the germline V gene gives CDR1 SGHTA and CDR2 FQGNSA. V ends up 7 bases short and J 4 bases short, with an unmatched junction base count of 16. From the cysteine through the phenylalanine, the CDR3 covers 16 amino acids. Here the CDR3 DNA is all that survives: 48 bases in frame from base 1. Collaborating institutions collected whole blood in K2EDTA tubes following their own protocols. For TCRbeta analysis, collaborators shipped samples as frozen whole blood, isolated PBMCs, or DNA extracted from either of those sample types. TCRbeta CDR3 regions were amplified from genomic DNA using the immunoSEQ Assay, a bias-controlled multiplex PCR. Per the original workflow: The number of nucleated cells in each sample was estimated by amplification of reference gene primers within the assay. Sequence reads were collapsed and filtered to measure the absolute abundance of every unique TCRbeta CDR3 rearrangement. For each sample, productive Simpson clonality was calculated as the square root of Simpson's diversity index over productive rearrangements. TCRdb took over this immuneACCESS table, retaining in-frame rearrangements with V and J assigned. Such tables are incomplete; in checked studies, under half of the missing clones stem from an unresolved V gene, and the remainder is unexplained. The V and J calls and the clone size are those of that table, but D and trimming were determined from the DNA. The sample table holds tens of thousands of clones, of which 82% were seen once. Of the sample, approximately 8.4% falls within the top ten clones.

The sequence links TRBV7-2 to TRBJ2-7, with 7 bases matching TRBD1. This clonotype was sampled from a human donor in a cohort sampled during active COVID-19. The sample comprised peripheral blood. The nucleotide sequence reads as follows: TGTGCCAGCACCTTCGGGTCGGGACAGCGCGGTTACGAGCAGTACTTC. Its amino acids are CASTFGSGQRGYEQYF.